The clone carrying this T cell receptor beta chain has at least ten counts. Its antigen is not known. The data stem from a study of T-cell reconstitution after alpha-beta-depleted transplantation in children. The germline V gene has CDR1 KGHDR and CDR2 SFDVKD. With 5 bases removed from V and 8 bases from J, the gap between germline ends came to 12 bases. The CDR3 sequence is 13 residues long. The study's findings and limits: T-cell counts and diversity at one year post-transplant came mainly from newly produced T cells.

As it was prepared, the TCRbeta library received unique molecular identifiers. TCRdb independently ran MiXCR on the PCR reads; one entry per CDR3 protein. The table includes 7,900 or so distinct CDR3 sequences, about 32% detected once. The sequencing used peripheral blood, collected 60 days after TCRalphabeta/CD19-depleted stem cell transplant. This chain joins TRBV24-1 and TRBJ2-4; D is possibly TRBD2 (6 bases). This receptor was identified in a boy under three years old who had a stem cell transplant for SCID, so the T cells may come from the graft donor. The CDR3 loop reads CATSAQWGDIQYF. The CDR3 DNA is TGTGCCACCAGTGCCCAGTGGGGGGACATTCAGTACTTC.